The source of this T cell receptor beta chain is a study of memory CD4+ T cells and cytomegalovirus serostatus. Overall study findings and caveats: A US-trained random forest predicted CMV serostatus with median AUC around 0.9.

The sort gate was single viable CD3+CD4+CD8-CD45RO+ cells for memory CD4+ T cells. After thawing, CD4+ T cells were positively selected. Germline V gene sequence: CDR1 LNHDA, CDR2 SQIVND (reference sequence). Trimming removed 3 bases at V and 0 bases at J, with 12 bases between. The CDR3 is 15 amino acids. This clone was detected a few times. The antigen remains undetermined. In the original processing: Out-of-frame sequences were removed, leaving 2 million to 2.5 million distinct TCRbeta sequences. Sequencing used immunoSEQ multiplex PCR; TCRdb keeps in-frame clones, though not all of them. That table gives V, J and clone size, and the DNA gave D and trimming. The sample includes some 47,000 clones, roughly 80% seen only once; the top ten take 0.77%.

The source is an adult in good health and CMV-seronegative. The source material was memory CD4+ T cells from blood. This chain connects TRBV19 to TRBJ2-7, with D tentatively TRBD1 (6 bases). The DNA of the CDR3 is TGTGCCAGTAGTATGGGGCAGGGGATCTCCTACGAGCAGTACTTC. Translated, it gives CASSMGQGISYEQYF.